A selection of T cell receptor beta chains follows, all from one sample in a study of siplizumab effects on memory and regulatory T cells. TCRdb's table, derived via immunoSEQ multiplex PCR, lists solely in-frame clones and lacks some. This sample has 90,000 to 120,000 clones, with 75% to 95% found just once. Sequences were obtained from CD4+ T cells sorted from blood. The receptor set was obtained from a human donor in good health. Some clones in this sample may be carry-over from other donors' samples. CDR3s include the opening cysteine and the closing phenylalanine or tryptophan. Each record gives: D gene, CDR3 length, V gene, clone size, J gene, CDR3 DNA, CDR3 protein. The D gene is left open where the match is weak. A row's size may be missing; if present it is once, few, many or a size class.

D: TRBD1
length: 13
V: TRBV5-4
size: NA
J: TRBJ1-2
DNA: TGTGCCAGCAGCCCGGGACAGGGTGACGGCTACACCTTC
CDR3: CASSPGQGDGYTF

D: NA
length: 14
V: TRBV30
size: NA
J: TRBJ2-7
DNA: TGTGCCTGGAGTCCGGCCTTGCGGGCCTACGAGCAGTACTTC
CDR3: CAWSPALRAYEQYF

D: TRBD1
length: 14
V: TRBV6-1
size: NA
J: TRBJ1-1
DNA: TGTGCCAGCGACGTGGGACAGGGGGTCACTGAAGCTTTCTTT
CDR3: CASDVGQGVTEAFF

D: NA
length: 14
V: TRBV9
size: NA
J: TRBJ2-7
DNA: TGTGCCAGCAGCTTAATACCGGGGCCCTCCGAGCAGTACTTC
CDR3: CASSLIPGPSEQYF

D: NA
length: 15
V: TRBV28
size: NA
J: TRBJ2-2
DNA: TGTGCCAGCAGTTTGAATTCAGGTTGGACCGGGGAGCTGTTTTTT
CDR3: CASSLNSGWTGELFF

D: TRBD1
length: 14
V: TRBV10-3
size: once
J: TRBJ2-3
DNA: TGTGCCATCAGTGAAAGGCAGGGGGCAGATACGCAGTATTTT
CDR3: CAISERQGADTQYF

D: NA
length: 15
V: TRBV5-1
size: NA
J: TRBJ2-3
DNA: TGCGCCAGCAGCTTTAGTGGTATTGCGTCAGATACGCAGTATTTT
CDR3: CASSFSGIASDTQYF

D: NA
length: 11
V: TRBV2
size: NA
J: TRBJ1-1
DNA: TGTGCCAGCAGGGGTCCCCCTGAAGCTTTCTTT
CDR3: CASRGPPEAFF

D: NA
length: 14
V: TRBV7-3
size: NA
J: TRBJ2-3
DNA: TGTGCCAGCAGCTTATTAGGCCCCAGTGATACGCAGTATTTT
CDR3: CASSLLGPSDTQYF

D: NA
length: 15
V: TRBV28
size: NA
J: TRBJ1-3
DNA: TGTGCCAGCAGTGGCCTCTTTGGGTCTGGAAACACCATATATTTT
CDR3: CASSGLFGSGNTIYF

D: NA
length: 12
V: TRBV7-8
size: NA
J: TRBJ2-7
DNA: TGTGCCAGCAGCTCGCGTTCCTACGAGCAGTACTTC
CDR3: CASSSRSYEQYF

D: NA
length: 13
V: TRBV5-1
size: NA
J: TRBJ1-1
DNA: TGCGCCAGCAGCTTGAAGACCACCACTGAAGCTTTCTTT
CDR3: CASSLKTTTEAFF

D: NA
length: 16
V: TRBV19
size: NA
J: TRBJ2-4
DNA: TGTGCCAGTAGTATAGAGGACAATGTAGCCAAAAACATTCAGTACTTC
CDR3: CASSIEDNVAKNIQYF

D: NA
length: 12
V: TRBV18
size: NA
J: TRBJ2-7
DNA: TGTGCCAGCTCACCACTGACCGCCGAGCAGTACTTC
CDR3: CASSPLTAEQYF

D: TRBD1
length: 17
V: TRBV19
size: NA
J: TRBJ1-5
DNA: TGTGCCAGTAGTATAGACCCGCGGGACAGGGTCAATCAGCCCCAGCATTTT
CDR3: CASSIDPRDRVNQPQHF

D: NA
length: 16
V: TRBV5-5
size: NA
J: TRBJ1-5
DNA: TGTGCCAGCAGCTTGGATTGGGGTTGGGGCGATCAGCCCCAGCATTTT
CDR3: CASSLDWGWGDQPQHF

D: NA
length: 12
V: TRBV6-1
size: NA
J: TRBJ2-5
DNA: TGTGCCAGCAGAGGGGGAGGGGAGACCCAGTACTTC
CDR3: CASRGGGETQYF

D: TRBD2
length: 13
V: TRBV19
size: NA
J: TRBJ2-2
DNA: TGTGGGTCGGCCAGCGGGAGGGCCGGGGAGCTGTTTTTT
CDR3: CGSASGRAGELFF

D: NA
length: 16
V: TRBV6-1
size: NA
J: TRBJ1-2
DNA: TGTGCCAGCAGTGAATTTGAGGCCCCTATAGGATACGGCTACACCTTC
CDR3: CASSEFEAPIGYGYTF

D: TRBD2
length: 16
V: TRBV5-1
size: NA
J: TRBJ2-2
DNA: TGCGCCAGCAGCTTGGGAGGAGGACTAGTAGCCGGGGAGCTGTTTTTT
CDR3: CASSLGGGLVAGELFF

D: NA
length: 15
V: TRBV18
size: NA
J: TRBJ2-1
DNA: TGTGCCAGCTCACAACAAGGGTCGTCGAACGATGAGCAGTTCTTC
CDR3: CASSQQGSSNDEQFF

D: NA
length: 14
V: TRBV10-3
size: NA
J: TRBJ2-2
DNA: TGTGCCATCAGTGACACCAGGGACCTGGGGGAGCTGTTTTTT
CDR3: CAISDTRDLGELFF

D: NA
length: 13
V: TRBV28
size: NA
J: TRBJ1-5
DNA: TGTGCCAGCAGTTTAGACGAAAATCAGCCCCAGCATTTT
CDR3: CASSLDENQPQHF

D: NA
length: 14
V: TRBV5-1
size: NA
J: TRBJ2-3
DNA: TGCGCCAGCAGCCCAAGCGGTCGGATAGATACGCAGTATTTT
CDR3: CASSPSGRIDTQYF

D: NA
length: 14
V: TRBV19
size: NA
J: TRBJ2-2
DNA: TGTGCCAGTAGTTCACCGGCGAACACCGGGGAGCTGTTTTTT
CDR3: CASSSPANTGELFF

D: NA
length: 15
V: TRBV19
size: NA
J: TRBJ1-4
DNA: TGTGCCAGTAGTGACAAGACAGATAATAATGAAAAACTGTTTTTT
CDR3: CASSDKTDNNEKLFF

D: NA
length: 12
V: TRBV28
size: NA
J: TRBJ1-2
DNA: TGTGCCAGCAGGGAAGAGATCTATGGCTACACCTTC
CDR3: CASREEIYGYTF

D: TRBD1
length: 16
V: TRBV6-5
size: NA
J: TRBJ1-2
DNA: TGTGCCAGCAGTTACTCGGGACAGGCTCGTCGGGCTGGCTACACCTTC
CDR3: CASSYSGQARRAGYTF

D: TRBD1
length: 14
V: TRBV6-6
size: once
J: TRBJ1-4
DNA: TGTGCCAGCAGTTCAAACAGGGGGAGTGAAAAACTGTTTTTT
CDR3: CASSSNRGSEKLFF

D: TRBD2
length: 13
V: TRBV10-3
size: NA
J: TRBJ2-5
DNA: TGTGCCATCAGTTCAGGGAGGGCAGAGACCCAGTACTTC
CDR3: CAISSGRAETQYF

D: NA
length: 14
V: TRBV5-3
size: once
J: TRBJ2-7
DNA: TGTGCCAGATTCGGCCTAAACATTGAGTACGAGCAGTACTTC
CDR3: CARFGLNIEYEQYF

D: TRBD2
length: 18
V: TRBV5-1
size: NA
J: TRBJ2-2
DNA: TGCGCCAGCAGCTCGGAGACTAGCGGGAGGCGAAACACCGGGGAGCTGTTTTTT
CDR3: CASSSETSGRRNTGELFF

D: TRBD2
length: 15
V: TRBV14
size: NA
J: TRBJ2-3
DNA: TGTGCCAGCAGCGGCGGGAGCTGGGGCACAGATACGCAGTATTTT
CDR3: CASSGGSWGTDTQYF

D: NA
length: 15
V: TRBV4-2
size: once
J: TRBJ1-1
DNA: TGTGCCAGCAGCCAAGATGTAGGGGGGCCCACTGAAGCTTTCTTT
CDR3: CASSQDVGGPTEAFF

D: NA
length: 16
V: TRBV29-1
size: NA
J: TRBJ1-2
DNA: TGCAGCGTTGAACTAGGAACAGGGCGGGGTGTGCATGGCTACACCTTC
CDR3: CSVELGTGRGVHGYTF

D: NA
length: 10
V: TRBV29-1
size: NA
J: TRBJ2-1
DNA: TGCAGCGTTAGACTAGTCGAGCAGTTCTTC
CDR3: CSVRLVEQFF

D: NA
length: 15
V: TRBV19
size: NA
J: TRBJ2-4
DNA: TGTGCCAGTAGTATGGGGGATATAGCCAAAAACATTCAGTACTTC
CDR3: CASSMGDIAKNIQYF

D: NA
length: 15
V: TRBV5-4
size: NA
J: TRBJ2-5
DNA: TGTGCCAGCAGCTCCGAACTATACTCCCAAGAGACCCAGTACTTC
CDR3: CASSSELYSQETQYF

D: NA
length: 12
V: TRBV5-4
size: NA
J: TRBJ1-1
DNA: TGTGCCAGCAGCCCGTCGGAAGCTGAAGCTTTCTTT
CDR3: CASSPSEAEAFF

D: TRBD2
length: 15
V: TRBV7-6
size: NA
J: TRBJ2-7
DNA: TGTGCCAGCAGCTTATATACTAGCGGGACCTACGAGCAGTACTTC
CDR3: CASSLYTSGTYEQYF

D: TRBD1
length: 15
V: TRBV11-3
size: once
J: TRBJ1-5
DNA: TGTGCCAGCAGCTTCGGGGACAGATTAGTTCAGCCCCAGCATTTT
CDR3: CASSFGDRLVQPQHF

D: NA
length: 14
V: TRBV7-3
size: NA
J: TRBJ1-1
DNA: TGTGCCAGCAGCTTGGGCCGGGGAAGCACTGAAGCTTTCTTT
CDR3: CASSLGRGSTEAFF

D: NA
length: 13
V: TRBV7-2
size: NA
J: TRBJ1-5
DNA: TGTGCCAGCAGCTTCGGGGGGCCTCAGCCCCAGCATTTT
CDR3: CASSFGGPQPQHF

D: NA
length: 16
V: TRBV5-1
size: NA
J: TRBJ2-3
DNA: TGCGCCAGCAGCTTGGAATCTAGAACCTTCACAGATACGCAGTATTTT
CDR3: CASSLESRTFTDTQYF

D: NA
length: 16
V: TRBV30
size: NA
J: TRBJ2-2
DNA: TGTGCCTGGAGTATAGCTCTAGCACTTAACACCGGGGAGCTGTTTTTT
CDR3: CAWSIALALNTGELFF

D: TRBD1
length: 16
V: TRBV7-9
size: NA
J: TRBJ2-1
DNA: TGTGCCAGCAGCTTAGTTGTGGCTCAGGGGGCCAATGAGCAGTTCTTC
CDR3: CASSLVVAQGANEQFF

D: TRBD1
length: 14
V: TRBV6-4
size: NA
J: TRBJ2-7
DNA: TGTGCCAGCAGTGAAGGGGGCGCCGGGTACGAGCAGTACTTC
CDR3: CASSEGGAGYEQYF

D: TRBD1
length: 15
V: TRBV14
size: NA
J: TRBJ1-2
DNA: TGTGCCAGCAGCGACAGGGACAGGGATATCTATGGCTACACCTTC
CDR3: CASSDRDRDIYGYTF

D: NA
length: 16
V: TRBV18
size: NA
J: TRBJ1-5
DNA: TGTGCCAGCTCACCACAAAGCGGGACGTTCCAGCAGCCCCAGCATTTT
CDR3: CASSPQSGTFQQPQHF

D: NA
length: 14
V: TRBV5-5
size: once
J: TRBJ2-7
DNA: TGTGCCAGCACCTTGGACCAGCCACCCTACGAGCAGTACTTC
CDR3: CASTLDQPPYEQYF

D: TRBD1
length: 17
V: TRBV19
size: NA
J: TRBJ2-4
DNA: TGTGCCAGTAGTCCTCTCGAAGACAGGGTATCCAAAAACATTCAGTACTTC
CDR3: CASSPLEDRVSKNIQYF

D: NA
length: 15
V: TRBV5-5
size: NA
J: TRBJ2-7
DNA: TGTGCCAGCAGCATGGACCCGACGGTCGCTAGAGAGCAGTACTTC
CDR3: CASSMDPTVAREQYF

D: NA
length: 13
V: TRBV28
size: NA
J: TRBJ2-5
DNA: TGTGCCAGCAGGCGGGGCAATCGAGAGACCCAGTACTTC
CDR3: CASRRGNRETQYF